The sequence of this TCR beta chain was determined in a study of T cell responses to AZD1222 COVID-19 vaccine. About the research overall: Timing groups of about 4 and about 12 weeks for second doses were pooled. Findings and limits, study-wide: Spike-specific TCR depth and breadth grew after two AZD1222 doses. Reportedly, nearly half of unique spike TCRs recognized epitopes outside B.1.351/B.1.1.7 mutations. Donors, mostly white British, included more females; clonal diversity was possibly underestimated.

The CDR3 contains 17 residues. Germline V gives CDR1 ENHRY, CDR2 SYGVKD. Trimming cost V 1 base and J 7 bases, with 19 bases left between them. Clones were read by immunoSEQ multiplex PCR, and TCRdb kept only the in-frame ones, dropping some. The sample records over 100,000 clones, approximately 84% being singletons. Remarks on this clone: Its antigen is currently unknown.

The chain is built from TRBV10-3 and TRBJ1-4, with a possible D match to TRBD1 (6 bases). The material sequenced was peripheral blood, taken on day 0 of AZD1222 vaccination. The receptor was isolated from an adult in good health. The CDR3 coding sequence is TGTGCCATCAGTGAGTTTAATGATGGCAGGGGAGGTGAAAAACTGTTTTTT. Translation gives CAISEFNDGRGGEKLFF.